The clone carrying this T cell receptor beta chain was observed a handful of times. The CDR3 extends over 12 amino acids. Germline loops: CDR1 DFQATT, CDR2 SNEGSKA (reference sequence). Trimming removed 2 bases from V and 3 bases from J, with 6 bases in between. The data derive from a study of blood T cells in healthy people across ages. The authors ran a second PCR of about 6 to 12 cycles using a sample-barcoded 5' primer and a J-beta primer mix. From the 5' RACE reads, TCRdb called clonotypes with MiXCR, one entry per CDR3 protein. The data contain 1.5 million to 2 million distinct CDR3 sequences, roughly 28% of them singletons.

The TCR sequence derives from a woman in her twenties or thirties in good health. The V gene is TRBV20-1, the J gene TRBJ2-3; no clear D gene. Sample: blood. The CDR3 DNA reads TGCAGTGCTAGAAGGCAGACAGATACGCAGTATTTT. It yields the protein CSARRQTDTQYF.